This TCR beta chain appears in the sequencing data of a study of long-term antiretroviral therapy in people with HIV. Study summary: The immediate-ART recommendation dates to 2015, and the earliest samples predate it by about a decade. Study results and caveats: CDR3 lengths in HIV samples spanned a narrower range than controls.

No fewer than two post-ART and no fewer than one pre-ART PBMC samples existed for each donor. Version v3.0 of the immunoSEQ assay ran at survey level. TCRdb's copy holds only in-frame clones and misses some; the assay was immunoSEQ multiplex PCR. The sample includes approximately 26,000 clones, around 85% of them seen just once. Note on this clone: The antigen remains undetermined.

In germline, CDR1 is MGHRA, CDR2 YSYEKL. CDR3 size: 17 residues. V was clipped by 0 bases and J by 0 bases, with 14 bases between them. This receptor was obtained from a man aged 35 to 55 with HIV. J is TRBJ1-1 and V is TRBV4-1, with D tentatively TRBD1 (5 bases). The input for sequencing was unsorted PBMCs, taken 2.3 years after starting antiretroviral therapy. The CDR3 DNA sequence: TGCGCCAGCAGCCAAGATTGGACAACCCCCATGAACACTGAAGCTTTCTTT. It yields the protein CASSQDWTTPMNTEAFF.